These 21 T cell receptor beta chains were sequenced from one sample in a study of Ad26.COV2.S vaccination and SARS-CoV-2 variants. Sequencing used immunoSEQ multiplex PCR; TCRdb keeps in-frame clones, though not all of them. The sample lists around 320,000 clones; 85% were seen once. This sample's treatment: around 19 received Ad26.COV2.S at low or high dose, single or two shots; about 5 received placebo; per-sample allocation not given. Collection of samples fell on day 63 after the first vaccine or placebo injection. The specimen comprised peripheral blood, sampled in a trial of Ad26.COV2.S vaccine versus placebo. The source is a person between 18 and 65 years old who received the Ad26.COV2.S COVID-19 vaccine or a placebo.

The chain combines TRBV11-3 with TRBJ1-5; D call uncertain. The germline CDR1 and CDR2 sequences are SGHNT and YENEEA. The CDR3 covers 13 residues. The V end lost 4 bases, the J end lost 5 bases, and 9 bases lay between the germline ends. CDR3 sequence reads: CASSSGPDQPQHF. CDR3 nucleotide sequence: TGTGCCAGCAGCTCTGGACCGGATCAGCCCCAGCATTTT.

The chain joins TRBV30 to TRBJ2-4; D uncertain. Germline loops: CDR1 GTSNPN, CDR2 SVGIG (reference sequence). The V end lost 1 base, the J end lost 0 bases, and 13 bases lay between the germline ends. The CDR3 spans 16 residues. In DNA form, the CDR3 reads TGTGCCTGGAGTGCCAACCGGAGACAAGCCAAAAACATTCAGTACTTC. Protein: CAWSANRRQAKNIQYF.

This clone appeared a single time. The CDR3, as DNA: TGTGCCAGCAGCTCAAAATCGGGGGTAGGGGGAACTGAAGCTTTCTTT. This gives the protein CASSSKSGVGGTEAFF. The V call is TRBV7-9, the J call TRBJ1-1; perhaps TRBD1 as D (6 bases). The CDR3 is 16 residues long. The V end lost 4 bases, the J end lost 5 bases, and 20 bases lay between the germline ends. The germline CDR1 and CDR2 sequences are SEHNR and FQNEAQ (reference sequence).

This clone turned up a few times. The chain recombines TRBV9 with TRBJ2-1; 12 bases agree with TRBD2. This CDR3 has 15 amino acids. Germline V gene data show CDR1 as SGDLS and CDR2 as YYNGEE. Trimming cost V 2 bases and J 4 bases; bases outside gene matches: 1. Here the CDR3 DNA reads TGTGCCAGCAGCGTGGGACTAGCGGGTTACAATGAGCAGTTCTTC. Protein product: CASSVGLAGYNEQFF.

The CDR3: CATSNGVTTDTQYF. The CDR3 DNA reads TGTGCCACCAGCAATGGGGTTACCACAGATACGCAGTATTTT. V and J are TRBV15 and TRBJ2-3; D call uncertain. V was pared by 4 bases and J by 2 bases, with 10 bases between. Germline assignment: CDR1 LNHNV and CDR2 YYDKDF (reference sequence). This CDR3 contains 14 residues.

V gene TRBV28 combines with J gene TRBJ2-7; 8 bases are shared with TRBD1. V was clipped by 8 bases and J by 2 bases; unmatched bases: 11. Germline values: CDR1 MDHEN, CDR2 SYDVKM. CDR3 length equals 15 residues. The CDR3 reads CASEAGTGTTYEQYF. For the CDR3, the DNA is TGTGCCAGCGAGGCAGGGACAGGCACTACCTACGAGCAGTACTTC.

The CDR3 sequence: CASSYRGSEQYF. The CDR3 nucleotides read TGTGCCAGCAGTTACAGGGGTTCCGAGCAGTACTTC. This chain links TRBV6-5 with TRBJ2-7; D possibly corresponds to TRBD1 (5 bases). CDR1 MNHEY and CDR2 SVGAGI come from the germline V gene. The CDR3 contains 12 residues. V lost 2 bases to trimming and J lost 6 bases, with 8 bases between them.

V gene TRBV4-1 combines with J gene TRBJ2-1; perhaps TRBD2 as D (5 bases). This CDR3 has 16 amino acids. Germline assignment: CDR1 MGHRA and CDR2 YSYEKL. The V and J ends lost 4 bases and 0 bases respectively, with 13 bases between them. The CDR3 DNA reads TGCGCCAGCAGCCTCCAAGCGGTGAGCTCCTACAATGAGCAGTTCTTC. Its translation: CASSLQAVSSYNEQFF.

The chain joins TRBV18 to TRBJ1-1; D gene ambiguous. The CDR3 loop spans 14 amino acids. Germline V gene data show CDR1 as KGHSH and CDR2 as LQKENI. Trimming pared 2 bases from V and 6 bases from J, leaving 13 bases between. CDR3 amino acids: CASSPNGSPPEAFF. The CDR3 DNA follows: TGTGCCAGCTCACCAAACGGGTCACCCCCTGAAGCTTTCTTT. The full variable domain, completed using reference TRBV18 and TRBJ1-1, is NAGVMQNPRHLVRRRGQEARLRCSPMKGHSHVYWYRQLPEEGLKFMVYLQKENIIDESGMPKERFSAEFPKEGPSILRIQQVVRGDSAAYFCASSPNGSPPEAFFGQGTRLTVV.

This chain joins TRBV5-1 and TRBJ2-5, with 7 bases matching TRBD1. Germline loops: CDR1 SGHRS, CDR2 YFSETQ. V shed 0 bases, J shed 4 bases, and the junction held 3 bases outside the gene matches. The CDR3 spans 14 residues. DNA for the CDR3: TGCGCCAGCAGCTTGGTGCCAGGGGGAGAGACCCAGTACTTC. Amino acids: CASSLVPGGETQYF.

The CDR3 sequence: CASSLDPWGRLFF. CDR3 nucleotide sequence: TGTGCCAGCAGCTTAGACCCCTGGGGAAGACTGTTTTTT. The V and J genes are TRBV11-2 and TRBJ1-4; D call uncertain. The CDR3 sequence is 13 residues long. Deletions cut 0 bases from V and 13 bases from J, with 12 bases between. Germline V gives CDR1 SGHAT, CDR2 FQNNGV.

This chain joins TRBV30 and TRBJ1-1; D perhaps matches TRBD1 (6 bases). The CDR3 runs 16 residues. Trimming shortened V by 2 bases and J by 5 bases, and 21 bases separated the two germline ends. Germline CDR1 is GTSNPN and CDR2 is SVGIG (reference sequence). The CDR3 loop reads CAWSKRIAGAGTEAFF. The DNA for the CDR3 is TGTGCCTGGAGTAAGAGGATTGCGGGGGCGGGTACTGAAGCTTTCTTT.

The gene calls are TRBV6-6 and TRBJ1-2; unclear D gene. The V end was cut by 4 bases, the J end by 14 bases, with 17 bases between. CDR3 length: 12 residues. Germline CDR1 reads MNHNY; CDR2 reads SVGAGI (reference sequence). DNA for the CDR3: TGTGCCAGCAGTTCGTCTGACGGCCGCTTTACCTTC. Its protein is CASSSSDGRFTF.

This sequence joins TRBV4-1 and TRBJ2-7; TRBD1 matches 8 bases. The ends lost 0 bases at V and 6 bases at J; junction bases unmatched: 10. The CDR3 extends over 16 amino acids. Germline CDR1 is MGHRA and CDR2 is YSYEKL. The CDR3 nucleotides read TGCGCCAGCAGCCAAGAACCGGGCCAGGGGGCAGCCGAGCAGTACTTC. This codes for CASSQEPGQGAAEQYF.

The chain is built from TRBV11-2 and TRBJ2-3, with 9 positions matching TRBD1. CDR1 is SGHAT, CDR2 FQNNGV, per germline. This CDR3 spans 15 amino acids. V was pared by 4 bases and J by 3 bases, with 5 bases of the junction left unmatched. Here the CDR3 DNA reads TGTGCCAGCAGCTACCGGGACAGGGAGACAGATACGCAGTATTTT. It codes for CASSYRDRETDTQYF.

This chain uses TRBV24-1 with TRBJ1-2; the D gene is possibly TRBD1 (5 bases). The V and J ends lost 4 bases and 6 bases respectively, with 11 bases between them. This CDR3 has 13 residues. Germline V lookup: CDR1 KGHDR, CDR2 SFDVKD. The CDR3 spells CATSDSSRDGYTF. The DNA of the CDR3 is TGTGCCACCAGTGACTCCTCCAGGGATGGCTACACCTTC.

The V gene is TRBV28, the J gene TRBJ2-2; 9 nucleotides agree with TRBD1. CDR3 length: 14 residues. After removal of 8 bases from V and 3 bases from J, the junction contained 4 bases not matched to a gene. CDR1 and CDR2 from the germline V gene are MDHEN and SYDVKM. Here the CDR3 reads CASRTGDHTGELFF. DNA of the CDR3: TGTGCCAGCCGGACAGGGGACCACACCGGGGAGCTGTTTTTT.

The chain recombines TRBV19 with TRBJ2-7; 9 nucleotides match TRBD1. The J segment lost 3 bases and the V segment lost 8 bases, leaving 5 bases of the junction unmatched. The V gene's germline CDR1 is LNHDA and CDR2 SQIVND (reference sequence). The CDR3 covers 13 residues. CDR3 nucleotide sequence: TGTGCCAGTTCCGGGACAGGGATCTACGAGCAGTACTTC. It is translated as CASSGTGIYEQYF.

This clone was recorded at least ten times. The chain recombines TRBV7-8 with TRBJ1-1; 7 nucleotides line up with TRBD1. Unmatched junction bases numbered 7, after V lost 5 bases and J lost 1 base. The CDR3 is 15 residues long. CDR1 is SGHVS, CDR2 FQNEAQ, per germline. CDR3 sequence: CASSPSGTENTEAFF. DNA of the CDR3: TGTGCCAGCAGCCCTAGCGGGACAGAGAACACTGAAGCTTTCTTT.

The rearrangement uses TRBV28 and TRBJ2-2; 11 bases align to TRBD2. There are 14 residues in the CDR3. V was clipped by 9 bases and J by 2 bases; unmatched bases: 2. Germline V CDR1 and CDR2: MDHEN, SYDVKM. The CDR3 DNA follows: TGTGCCAGTGGGACTAGCGGCAACACCGGGGAGCTGTTTTTT. Its translation is CASGTSGNTGELFF.

This clone appeared a single time. The same CDR3 can be traced to other DNA sequences in this sample. This chain joins TRBV12-3 or TRBV12-4 and TRBJ2-7; D not resolved. Trimming cost V 3 bases and J 4 bases, with 7 bases left between them. The CDR3 covers 12 residues. The CDR3 spells CASSFRAYEQYF. The CDR3 DNA sequence: TGTGCCAGCAGTTTTAGGGCTTACGAGCAGTACTTC.